These 14 T cell receptor beta chains share one sample of origin, sequenced in a study of blood T cell repertoires in COVID-19. Some clones are missing from TCRdb's copy, which holds only in-frame ones; the method was immunoSEQ multiplex PCR. The data show around 170,000 clones, approximately 83% seen once. Source material: peripheral blood. The receptors were sampled from a woman in her sixties or seventies with acute or convalescent COVID-19.

The chain has TRBV28 and TRBJ1-5; the D is unclear. V gave up 6 bases and J gave up 3 bases, with 12 bases separating them. This CDR3 has 14 residues. Germline V CDR1 and CDR2: MDHEN, SYDVKM. CDR3 sequence reads: CASSPARDNQPQHF. As DNA, the CDR3 is TGTGCCAGCAGCCCAGCCCGGGACAATCAGCCCCAGCATTTT.

As DNA, the CDR3 is TGTGCCAGTAGCCACGGCCTAGGACAGCCCCAGCATTTT. As protein: CASSHGLGQPQHF. The chain carries TRBV19 and TRBJ1-5, with no clear D. V lost 6 bases, J lost 7 bases, and 13 bases lay in between. The CDR3 runs 13 residues. Germline lookup yields CDR1 LNHDA and CDR2 SQIVND (reference sequence). The full variable domain, with the rest looked up from reference TRBV19 and TRBJ1-5, is DGGITQSPKYLFRKEGQNVTLSCEQNLNHDAMYWYRQDPGQGLRLIYYSQIVNDFQKGDIAEGYSVSREKKESFPLTVTSAQKNPTAFYLCASSHGLGQPQHFGDGTRLSIL.

The chain employs TRBV4-2 and TRBJ1-4; 7 bases line up with TRBD1. The CDR3 totals 18 residues. Germline CDR1 is LGHNA and CDR2 is YNFKEQ. J lost 7 bases, V lost 0 bases, and 14 bases had no gene match. This CDR3 is CASSQERPRTGQTEKLFF. In DNA form, the CDR3 reads TGTGCCAGCAGCCAAGAACGCCCCCGGACAGGACAAACTGAAAAACTGTTTTTT.

The V and J genes are TRBV6-5 and TRBJ1-2, with D possibly TRBD1 on 5 matching bases. The CDR3 has 14 amino acids. Germline CDR1 reads MNHEY; CDR2 reads SVGAGI. Trimming stripped 0 bases from V and 1 base from J, with 6 bases between. The CDR3 DNA reads TGTGCCAGCAGTTACTCCCAGGGTAACTATGGCTACACCTTC. The encoded protein is CASSYSQGNYGYTF.

V is TRBV6-2 or TRBV6-3 and J is TRBJ1-5; 10 bases fit TRBD1. V shed 4 bases, J shed 4 bases, and the junction held 4 bases outside the gene matches. Germline-derived CDR1 and CDR2 are MNHEY and SVGEGT. The CDR3 has 15 residues. The CDR3 sequence is CASSFGQGGNQPQHF. Here the CDR3 DNA reads TGTGCCAGCAGTTTCGGACAGGGGGGAAATCAGCCCCAGCATTTT.

V is TRBV6-5 and J is TRBJ1-1; D is ambiguous. The V end lost 6 bases, the J end lost 3 bases, and 11 bases lay between the germline ends. Germline V gives CDR1 MNHEY, CDR2 SVGAGI. The CDR3 runs 13 residues. Here the CDR3 reads CASSRRADTEAFF. CDR3 sequence (DNA): TGTGCCAGCAGCCGGCGGGCGGACACTGAAGCTTTCTTT.

This chain uses TRBV28 with TRBJ2-2; 7 nucleotides align to TRBD2. The CDR3 contains 20 residues. Germline CDR1 reads MDHEN; CDR2 reads SYDVKM. Losses at the gene ends were 6 bases for V and 0 bases for J; bases not matched to a gene: 19. As DNA, the CDR3 is TGTGCCAGCAGAAAGTTTATGTCCGGGGGGAAAGCTACGAACACCGGGGAGCTGTTTTTT. This encodes CASRKFMSGGKATNTGELFF.

The chain is built from TRBV19 and TRBJ1-2; 8 positions match TRBD1. The V gene's germline CDR1 is LNHDA and CDR2 SQIVND (reference sequence). J lost 8 bases, V lost 6 bases, and 8 bases had no gene match. The CDR3 is 13 residues long. The CDR3 reads CASRDRVSPGYTF. The CDR3 DNA reads as TGTGCCAGTAGGGACAGGGTCTCTCCCGGCTACACCTTC.

This clone was recorded once. The same CDR3 arises from other DNA sequences in this sample as well. The chain employs TRBV6-5 and TRBJ2-7, with TRBD1 matching over 8 bases. The CDR3 loop spans 13 amino acids. The J segment lost 7 bases and the V segment lost 5 bases, leaving 7 bases of the junction unmatched. CDR1 is MNHEY, CDR2 SVGAGI, per germline. The DNA of the CDR3 is TGTGCCAGCAGTCGGCAGGGGGCGCGTGAGCAGTACTTC. Protein sequence: CASSRQGAREQYF.

This chain uses TRBV6-5 with TRBJ1-1; no reliable D call. Trimming took off 7 bases at V and 0 bases at J, with 12 bases between the two ends. In germline, CDR1 is MNHEY, CDR2 SVGAGI. This CDR3 has 14 amino acids. CDR3 bases: TGTGCCAGCATTGGGCGGGAGATGAACACTGAAGCTTTCTTT. It specifies CASIGREMNTEAFF.

This clone showed up just a few times. The chain is built from TRBV3-1 (or the pseudogene TRBV3-2) and TRBJ1-3; maybe TRBD1 (5 bases). The germline gives CDR1 LGHDT, CDR2 YNNKEL (reference sequence). The CDR3 consists of 15 residues. Trimming took off 3 bases at V and 2 bases at J, with 11 bases between the two ends. DNA for the CDR3: TGTGCCAGCAGCCACCGCGGGGCGGCTGGAAACACCATATATTTT. It is translated as CASSHRGAAGNTIYF.

This chain uses TRBV18 with TRBJ2-2; TRBD1 matches at 8 bases. V lost 3 bases to trimming and J lost 1 base; unmatched junction nucleotides: 7. Germline CDR1 and CDR2: KGHSH and LQKENI. The CDR3 loop spans 17 amino acids. The CDR3 spells CASSPIMGQVNTGELFF. For the CDR3, the DNA is TGTGCCAGCTCACCCATCATGGGACAGGTGAACACCGGGGAGCTGTTTTTT.

The gene calls are TRBV6-2 or TRBV6-3 and TRBJ1-5; D is perhaps TRBD1 (6 bases). The V end was cut by 5 bases, the J end by 0 bases, with 14 bases between. This CDR3 has 16 amino acids. Germline CDR1 reads MNHEY; CDR2 reads SVGEGT. The CDR3 spells CASSPQGWDSNQPQHF. CDR3 bases: TGTGCCAGCAGTCCACAGGGATGGGATAGCAATCAGCCCCAGCATTTT.

The sample holds a few counts of this clone. The J gene is TRBJ1-6, the V gene TRBV19; TRBD1 is a possible D gene (6 bases). CDR3 length: 15 residues. From germline, CDR1 is LNHDA and CDR2 SQIVND (reference sequence). The V gene lost 5 bases and the J gene lost 5 bases, with 13 bases spanning the gap. The CDR3 spells CASSPGGLDNSPLHF. Here the CDR3 DNA reads TGTGCCAGTAGTCCCGGGGGGCTTGATAATTCACCCCTCCACTTT.